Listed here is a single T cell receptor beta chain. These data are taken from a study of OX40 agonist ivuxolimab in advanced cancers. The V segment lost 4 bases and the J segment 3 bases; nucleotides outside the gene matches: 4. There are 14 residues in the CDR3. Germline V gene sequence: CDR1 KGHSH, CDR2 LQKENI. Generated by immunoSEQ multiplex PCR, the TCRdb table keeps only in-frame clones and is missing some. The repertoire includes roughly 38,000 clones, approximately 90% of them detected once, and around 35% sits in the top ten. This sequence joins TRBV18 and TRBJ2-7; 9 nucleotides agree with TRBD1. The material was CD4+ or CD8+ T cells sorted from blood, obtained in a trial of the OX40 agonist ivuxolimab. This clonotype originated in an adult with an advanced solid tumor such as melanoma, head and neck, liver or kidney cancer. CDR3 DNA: TGTGCCAGCTCACGGGGGACAGGGAGCTACGAGCAGTACTTC. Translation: CASSRGTGSYEQYF.